These T cell receptor beta chains were read from a single sample in a study of Ad26.COV2.S vaccination and SARS-CoV-2 variants. Assay: immunoSEQ multiplex PCR; the TCRdb copy retains only in-frame clones and omits some. In the table there are roughly 320,000 clones, about 86% of which are singletons. The sequencing used peripheral blood, collected in a trial of Ad26.COV2.S vaccine versus placebo. These receptors originate from a person aged 18-65 years who received the Ad26.COV2.S COVID-19 vaccine or a placebo. Both conserved end residues are part of each CDR3. A D gene is named only where the DNA matches it firmly. Size is omitted from some rows. Given values are once, few, many or a class for expanded clones.

TRBJ2-1	-	-	TRBV7-9	TGTGCCAGCAGCGGATGGTTTTTTGAGGGCTCCTACAATGAGCAGTTCTTC	CASSGWFFEGSYNEQFF
TRBJ1-1	-	-	TRBV19	TGTGCCAGTAGTCCTCAAGGACCCGAAGCTTTCTTT	CASSPQGPEAFF
TRBJ2-5	TRBD2	-	TRBV9	TGTGCCAGCAGCGTAACCCTAGCGGGGGGAGAGACCCAGTACTTC	CASSVTLAGGETQYF
TRBJ1-2	TRBD1	-	TRBV12-3/TRBV12-4	TGTGCCAGCAGTCTCTTGACAGGGAAGGGCTACACCTTC	CASSLLTGKGYTF
TRBJ1-1	TRBD1	-	TRBV29-1	TGCAGCGTTGAATTCCGGGACAGGGGGACTGAAGCTTTCTTT	CSVEFRDRGTEAFF
TRBJ1-4	-	-	TRBV9	TGTGCCAGCAGCGTAGTGGGGGATAATGAAAAACTGTTTTTT	CASSVVGDNEKLFF
TRBJ1-3	-	-	TRBV6-1	TGTGCCAGCAGTGAAGCTTGGTTTGGAAACACCATATATTTT	CASSEAWFGNTIYF
TRBJ2-3	-	-	TRBV20-1	TGCAGTGCTAGAGAGTGGCGGGAGCAGTATTTT	CSAREWREQYF
TRBJ1-6	-	-	TRBV6-5	TGTGCCAGCAGTTATACACAACCAGGGTATTCACCCCTCCACTTT	CASSYTQPGYSPLHF
TRBJ1-1	TRBD1	-	TRBV6-6	TGTGCCAGCAGTTATAGACAGGGGGACACTGAAGCTTTCTTT	CASSYRQGDTEAFF
TRBJ1-1	TRBD1	-	TRBV7-3	TGTGCCAGCAGCTCCACAGGGGGCGCATCTGAAGCTTTCTTT	CASSSTGGASEAFF
TRBJ2-1	-	few	TRBV7-8	TGTGCCAGCAGCGGTACTAAGCCCCCCAATGAGCAGTTCTTC	CASSGTKPPNEQFF
TRBJ2-7	-	-	TRBV28	TGTGCCAGCAGCCGACAGTGGATCTACGAGCAGTACTTC	CASSRQWIYEQYF
TRBJ2-7	TRBD1	-	TRBV4-3	TGCGCCAGCAGCCAAGATGGGGGGACAGGGTACGAGCAGTACTTC	CASSQDGGTGYEQYF
TRBJ2-1	TRBD2	-	TRBV27	TGTGCCAGCAGTCCCGAAGCGGGGGGGCATTTGGATGAGCAGTTCTTC	CASSPEAGGHLDEQFF
TRBJ2-2	-	-	TRBV5-1	TGCGCCAGCAGTGAGGGTCCCACCGGGGAGCTGTTTTTT	CASSEGPTGELFF
TRBJ2-1	-	-	TRBV11-3	TGTGCCAGCAGCTCTGGGGGTTGGGCGGGGGCTTTGGGTGAGCAGTTCTTC	CASSSGGWAGALGEQFF
TRBJ1-2	-	-	TRBV7-9	TGTGCCAGCAGTTATACCTCCTGGGACTATGGCTACACCTTC	CASSYTSWDYGYTF
TRBJ1-2	-	-	TRBV18	TGTGCCAGCTCGGCCGGGACAACTAACTATGGCTACACCTTC	CASSAGTTNYGYTF
TRBJ1-2	TRBD1	-	TRBV14	TGTGCCAGCAGCCAGGACAGGGGGAGAGGTGGCTACACCTTC	CASSQDRGRGGYTF
TRBJ2-1	-	-	TRBV19	TGTGCCAGTAGCTGGTCGGGGGCGAGGGAGCAGTTCTTC	CASSWSGAREQFF
TRBJ2-7	-	-	TRBV27	TGTGCCAGCAGTAGTGGGGGCAGAACCTACGAGCAGTACTTC	CASSSGGRTYEQYF
TRBJ2-7	-	-	TRBV30	TGTGCCTGGAGGACGCGGGACACCTCGAGCTCCTACGAGCAGTACTTC	CAWRTRDTSSSYEQYF
TRBJ1-4	TRBD1	few	TRBV7-9	TGTGCCAGCAGCAACCCGACAGGGATTAATGAAAAACTGTTTTTT	CASSNPTGINEKLFF
TRBJ1-1	-	-	TRBV19	TGTGCCAGTAGTGTCGGGGCTGAAGCTTTCTTT	CASSVGAEAFF
TRBJ1-2	-	-	TRBV5-1	TGCGCCAGCAGCTTGATGGACGGAGACTATGGCTACACCTTC	CASSLMDGDYGYTF
TRBJ2-5	TRBD2	-	TRBV5-1	TGCGCCAGCAGCTCGGGCCTAGCGGGGGGCGAGACCCAGTACTTC	CASSSGLAGGETQYF
TRBJ2-7	-	few	TRBV5-4	TGTGCCAGCAGCTTGGCCTCGTCCTACGAGCAGTACTTC	CASSLASSYEQYF
TRBJ2-5	TRBD1	-	TRBV5-6	TGTGCCAGCAGCTCTATCTGGGACAGATCCGGAGAGACCCAGTACTTC	CASSSIWDRSGETQYF
TRBJ2-7	-	few	TRBV5-6	TGTGCCAGCAGCTTGGTGAGAAACGAGCAGTACTTC	CASSLVRNEQYF
TRBJ1-1	-	-	TRBV9	TGTGCCAGCAGCGTAGATCCAGGGCCTCGGGACACTGAAGCTTTCTTT	CASSVDPGPRDTEAFF
TRBJ2-1	-	once	TRBV11-2	TGTGCCAGCAGCTTAGACGGGGGTCTATACAATGAGCAGTTCTTC	CASSLDGGLYNEQFF
TRBJ2-2	-	-	TRBV4-1	TGCGCCAGCAGCCAAGAAGGCCAGAACACCGGGGAGCTGTTTTTT	CASSQEGQNTGELFF
TRBJ2-5	-	few	TRBV12-1	TGTGCCAGCAGCTGGAAGCCGGGACTAGCGAGGGAGACCCAGTACTTC	CASSWKPGLARETQYF
TRBJ2-1	TRBD2	-	TRBV5-4	TGTGCCAGCAGCTCGGGGGGGCCCCCTTCTTACAATGAGCAGTTCTTC	CASSSGGPPSYNEQFF
TRBJ2-1	TRBD2	-	TRBV7-3	TGTGCCAGCAGCTTAAATAAGCGGGGGGCCCTCAATGAGCAGTTCTTC	CASSLNKRGALNEQFF
TRBJ1-1	-	-	TRBV4-1	TGCGCCAGCAAGGGCGGTGGGGGCGGCACTGAAGCTTTCTTT	CASKGGGGGTEAFF
TRBJ2-7	-	-	TRBV5-1	TGCGCCAGCAGCTTGGAAGCAGGGAGGAACTACGAGCAGTACTTC	CASSLEAGRNYEQYF
TRBJ2-6	-	-	TRBV21-1	TGTGCCAGCAGCAAAGGCACGGAAAACCCGAGCTCTGGGGCCAACGTCCTGACTTTC	CASSKGTENPSSGANVLTF
TRBJ1-2	TRBD1	once	TRBV6-5	TGTGCCAGCAGTCCCCACAGGGGTGGCTACACCTTC	CASSPHRGGYTF
TRBJ2-3	TRBD2	-	TRBV6-5	TGTGCCAGTTTAGCGGGGGGTTCCACAGATACGCAGTATTTT	CASLAGGSTDTQYF
TRBJ2-5	-	-	TRBV6-2/TRBV6-3	TGTGCCAGCAGTTACAAGGGGGGCGCTCTAGCGTACCAAGAGACCCAGTACTTC	CASSYKGGALAYQETQYF
TRBJ2-1	-	-	TRBV7-2	TGTGCCAGCAGCCCTGGGACATCAATGGTCAATGAGCAGTTCTTC	CASSPGTSMVNEQFF
TRBJ1-1	TRBD1	-	TRBV19	TGTGCCAGTAGTATTGGGCAGGGGGCGACTGAAGCTTTCTTT	CASSIGQGATEAFF
TRBJ1-1	-	-	TRBV2	TGTGCCAGCAGTGAGCAGGGGAGGAACACTGAAGCTTTCTTT	CASSEQGRNTEAFF
TRBJ2-2	TRBD2	few	TRBV7-2	TGTGCCAGCAGCCCAAGCGGGGGGCGCACCGGGGAGCTGTTTTTT	CASSPSGGRTGELFF
TRBJ2-5	-	-	TRBV29-1	TGCAGCGTTGCAGGGACAACCGAAGAGACCCAGTACTTC	CSVAGTTEETQYF
TRBJ2-7	-	-	TRBV5-1	TGCGCCAGCAGCTTGGCGACGGTTGGCTCCTACGAGCAGTACTTC	CASSLATVGSYEQYF
TRBJ2-1	-	-	TRBV7-6	TGTGCCAGCAGCTTAGCGCTAGCCGGGGGGCTTGACAATGAGCAGTTCTTC	CASSLALAGGLDNEQFF
TRBJ1-6	TRBD1	-	TRBV28	TGTGCCAGCAGTTTATGGGGCAGGGGGCATTCACCCCTCCACTTT	CASSLWGRGHSPLHF
TRBJ2-3	-	few	TRBV6-2/TRBV6-3	TGTGCCAGCAGTACCCGGGGGCTAGAGGCCACAGATACGCAGTATTTT	CASSTRGLEATDTQYF
TRBJ1-4	-	-	TRBV6-6	TGTGCCAGCAGTTACCCCCCGGGGATATTGGGTGAAAAACTGTTTTTT	CASSYPPGILGEKLFF
TRBJ1-2	-	once	TRBV14	TGTGCCAGCAGCGAACTCGGAACAGGGACTCTGGAGGGCTACACCTTC	CASSELGTGTLEGYTF
TRBJ2-7	-	-	TRBV6-5	TGTGCCAGCAGAAACGGGGGGACACTCTACGAGCAGTACTTC	CASRNGGTLYEQYF
TRBJ1-6	-	-	TRBV3-1/TRBV3-2	TGTGCCAGCAGGGCGGCGGGATCACCCCTCCACTTT	CASRAAGSPLHF
TRBJ1-2	-	-	TRBV4-2	TGTGCCAGCAGCCAAGCAGTTTCTCTTAACTATGGCTACACCTTC	CASSQAVSLNYGYTF
TRBJ2-1	TRBD1	few	TRBV27	TGTGCCAGCAGCTCCCGGACAGGCGGCGGCAATGAGCAGTTCTTC	CASSSRTGGGNEQFF
TRBJ2-2	-	-	TRBV7-8	TGTGCCAGCAGCCTAATGGGGTCACTCACCGGGGAGCTGTTTTTT	CASSLMGSLTGELFF
TRBJ2-1	-	-	TRBV7-8	TGTGCCAGCAGCTTAGTTCCCCGGTCCCCACCCAACAATGAGCAGTTCTTC	CASSLVPRSPPNNEQFF